This TCR beta chain was sequenced in a study of cytomegalovirus exposure and HLA in healthy donors. Study at large: In terms of ancestry, the Caucasian-associated cluster contained roughly four fifths of the roughly 400 genotyped donors. Study-level findings and limits: Rarity marked most TCR sequences, yet some public TCRs occurred in many donors. Highly shared sequence variants in one cluster were likely a sequencing artifact. Prediction of most subjects' HLA-A and HLA-B alleles by TCR beta sequences was reportedly accurate.

The germline V gene has CDR1 SQVTM and CDR2 ANQGSEA. The J segment lost 10 bases and the V segment lost 7 bases, leaving 10 bases of the junction unmatched. The CDR3 length is 14 residues. PCR used 60 Vbeta primers and 13 Jbeta primers. TCRdb's table, derived via immunoSEQ multiplex PCR, lists solely in-frame clones and lacks some. The sample lists about 200,000 clones, 70% to 85% occurring once. Worth noting for this clone: Its antigen remains unknown.

Sequenced input: PBMCs. The sequence came from a man between 50 and 59 years old in good health and CMV-seronegative. The V call is TRBV29-1, the J call TRBJ2-1, with 13 nucleotides matching TRBD2. CDR3 amino acids: CSARTSGSYWEQFF. In nucleotides, the CDR3 is TGCAGCGCCAGGACTAGCGGGAGTTATTGGGAGCAGTTCTTC.